This is a list of T cell receptor beta chains from one sample in a study of blood T cell repertoires in COVID-19. TCRdb's table, derived via immunoSEQ multiplex PCR, lists solely in-frame clones and lacks some. The top ten hold over 9% of the sample, which has about 260,000 clones, 85% to 90% seen once. The sequenced sample was peripheral blood. The receptors derive from a young woman with COVID-19, enrolled during active disease. Each CDR3 is given without its conserved first and last residue.

v_call: TRBV9; j_call: TRBJ2-1; cdr3_length: 11; cdr3_aa: ASSEGQPNEQF
v_call: TRBV28; j_call: TRBJ2-3; cdr3_length: 14; cdr3_aa: ASSSWGERNTDTQY
v_call: TRBV6-5; j_call: TRBJ2-7; cdr3_length: 13; cdr3_aa: ASSSPGQIPYEQY
v_call: TRBV29-1; j_call: TRBJ2-7; cdr3_length: 13; cdr3_aa: SVEEFTSANYEQY
v_call: TRBV30; j_call: TRBJ1-3; cdr3_length: 9; cdr3_aa: ACPLGNTIY
v_call: TRBV6-5; j_call: TRBJ2-1; cdr3_length: 13; cdr3_aa: ASSSGTGVANEQF
v_call: TRBV14; j_call: TRBJ1-2; cdr3_length: 12; cdr3_aa: ASSQGTWGRVYT
v_call: TRBV18; j_call: TRBJ1-2; cdr3_length: 10; cdr3_aa: ASSDRVDGYT
v_call: TRBV7-2; j_call: TRBJ1-5; cdr3_length: 13; cdr3_aa: ASSTRAGGEQPQH
v_call: TRBV6-5; j_call: TRBJ2-1; cdr3_length: 13; cdr3_aa: ASSSGTSGINEQF
v_call: TRBV6-2/TRBV6-3; j_call: TRBJ1-5; cdr3_length: 12; cdr3_aa: ASSRAGSNQPQH
v_call: TRBV24-1; j_call: TRBJ1-1; cdr3_length: 10; cdr3_aa: ATSEKGRGTF
v_call: TRBV7-2; j_call: TRBJ2-7; cdr3_length: 12; cdr3_aa: ASTAKGARYEQY
v_call: TRBV19; j_call: TRBJ1-1; cdr3_length: 12; cdr3_aa: ASIRTGLGTEAF
v_call: TRBV7-2; j_call: TRBJ2-1; cdr3_length: 13; cdr3_aa: ASSLTSGFYNEQF
v_call: TRBV7-2; j_call: TRBJ2-2; cdr3_length: 16; cdr3_aa: ASSGPPGGLSNTGELF
v_call: TRBV4-3; j_call: TRBJ2-4; cdr3_length: 15; cdr3_aa: ASSHRQGILAKNIQY
v_call: TRBV3-1/TRBV3-2; j_call: TRBJ1-6; cdr3_length: 14; cdr3_aa: ASSHFSSGIGSPLH
v_call: TRBV30; j_call: TRBJ2-6; cdr3_length: 16; cdr3_aa: AWSSRGQTLSGANVLT
v_call: TRBV3-1/TRBV3-2; j_call: TRBJ2-7; cdr3_length: 12; cdr3_aa: ASSSRTGGNEQY
v_call: TRBV28; j_call: TRBJ1-6; cdr3_length: 15; cdr3_aa: ASCTGTSSSYNSPLH
v_call: TRBV6-5; j_call: TRBJ1-4; cdr3_length: 12; cdr3_aa: ASSRRQLHEKLF
v_call: TRBV29-1; j_call: TRBJ2-7; cdr3_length: 13; cdr3_aa: SVEVSSGLSYEQY
v_call: TRBV27; j_call: TRBJ1-6; cdr3_length: 13; cdr3_aa: ASRPAEGLNSPLH
v_call: TRBV19; j_call: TRBJ2-2; cdr3_length: 13; cdr3_aa: ATRAGGAGTGELF
v_call: TRBV11-2; j_call: TRBJ1-5; cdr3_length: 11; cdr3_aa: ASSLENARPQH
v_call: TRBV30; j_call: TRBJ1-2; cdr3_length: 12; cdr3_aa: AWGQGHANYGYT
v_call: TRBV7-9; j_call: TRBJ1-4; cdr3_length: 14; cdr3_aa: ASSLLFWGSNEKLF
v_call: TRBV15; j_call: TRBJ2-7; cdr3_length: 12; cdr3_aa: ATSTEAGSYEQY
v_call: TRBV11-2; j_call: TRBJ2-3; cdr3_length: 14; cdr3_aa: ASSPTTRFAEDTQY
v_call: TRBV6-5; j_call: TRBJ2-7; cdr3_length: 12; cdr3_aa: ASIATGASYEQY
v_call: TRBV5-1; j_call: TRBJ2-7; cdr3_length: 13; cdr3_aa: ASSAGLAGGYEQY
v_call: TRBV10-1; j_call: TRBJ2-5; cdr3_length: 11; cdr3_aa: ASSDTFQETQY
v_call: TRBV10-3; j_call: TRBJ2-7; cdr3_length: 9; cdr3_aa: AISDSFEQY
v_call: TRBV7-6; j_call: TRBJ2-5; cdr3_length: 10; cdr3_aa: ASSPDRETQY
v_call: TRBV5-1; j_call: TRBJ2-5; cdr3_length: 12; cdr3_aa: ASSPGWLSETQY
v_call: TRBV6-5; j_call: TRBJ2-5; cdr3_length: 13; cdr3_aa: ASIHSGGTQETQY
v_call: TRBV7-6; j_call: TRBJ2-3; cdr3_length: 13; cdr3_aa: ASSLGGHRTDTQY
v_call: TRBV6-5; j_call: TRBJ1-1; cdr3_length: 12; cdr3_aa: ASSSRRGWTEAF
v_call: TRBV21-1; j_call: TRBJ1-5; cdr3_length: 14; cdr3_aa: ASSKVGGRSNQPQH
v_call: TRBV6-5; j_call: TRBJ2-7; cdr3_length: 11; cdr3_aa: ASSYATGDEQY
v_call: TRBV5-1; j_call: TRBJ2-7; cdr3_length: 14; cdr3_aa: ASSLWGSGSFYEQY
v_call: TRBV19; j_call: TRBJ2-7; cdr3_length: 12; cdr3_aa: ATTPGGAGYEQY
v_call: TRBV12-3/TRBV12-4; j_call: TRBJ1-1; cdr3_length: 10; cdr3_aa: ASSFGSTEAF
v_call: TRBV2; j_call: TRBJ2-3; cdr3_length: 12; cdr3_aa: ASKRTGVTDTQY
v_call: TRBV24-1; j_call: TRBJ2-1; cdr3_length: 14; cdr3_aa: ATSDPTEGAYNEQF
v_call: TRBV5-6; j_call: TRBJ1-5; cdr3_length: 13; cdr3_aa: ASSNGPWGGQPQH
v_call: TRBV5-4; j_call: TRBJ2-7; cdr3_length: 10; cdr3_aa: ASSWGQYEQY